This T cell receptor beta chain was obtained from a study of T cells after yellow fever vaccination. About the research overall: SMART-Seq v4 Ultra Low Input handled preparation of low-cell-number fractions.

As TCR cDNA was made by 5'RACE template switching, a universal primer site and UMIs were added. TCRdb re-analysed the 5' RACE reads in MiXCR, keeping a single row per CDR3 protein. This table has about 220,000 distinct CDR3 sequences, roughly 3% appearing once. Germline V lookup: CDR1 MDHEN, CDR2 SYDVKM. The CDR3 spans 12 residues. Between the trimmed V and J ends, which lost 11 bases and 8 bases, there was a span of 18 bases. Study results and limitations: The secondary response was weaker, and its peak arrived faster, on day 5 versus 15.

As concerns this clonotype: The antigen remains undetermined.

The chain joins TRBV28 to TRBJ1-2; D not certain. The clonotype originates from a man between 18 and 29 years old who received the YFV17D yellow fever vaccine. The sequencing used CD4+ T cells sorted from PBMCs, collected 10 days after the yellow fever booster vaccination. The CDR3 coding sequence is TGTGCCTCCCATGTTGTGGGTAGGGGCTACACCTTC. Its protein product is CASHVVGRGYTF.